Each of the 3 T cell receptor beta chains below was sequenced from the same sample in a study of neurological immune-mediated disorders. MiXCR, applied by TCRdb to the 5' RACE reads, yields one record per CDR3 protein. The table lists some 48,000 distinct CDR3 sequences, approximately 5.8% of them singletons, with roughly 1.4% in the top ten. Sequenced material: CD4+ T cells from blood. The source of these receptors is a woman aged 18-30 years with multiple sclerosis.

A note on this clonotype: Just one base apart from a much larger clone, this may be a read error. The J gene is TRBJ2-1, the V gene TRBV7-3, with 7 nucleotides matching TRBD2. Germline CDR1 reads SGHTA; CDR2 reads FQGTGA. The CDR3 runs to 14 residues. The CDR3 sequence: CTSSPTGGEDEQFF. The CDR3 DNA reads as TGTACCAGCAGCCCCACGGGGGGTGAGGATGAGCAGTTCTTC.

This clonotype was observed many times. The rearrangement uses TRBV18 and TRBJ1-1, with a weak D call TRBD1 (5 bases). The V gene's germline CDR1 is KGHSH and CDR2 LQKENI. This CDR3 is 16 amino acids long. Trimming took off 2 bases at V and 5 bases at J, with 18 bases between the two ends. The CDR3 region has the DNA TGTGCCAGCTCACCATTCGACGGGGGAAGCGGTACTGAAGCTTTCTTT. Its protein is CASSPFDGGSGTEAFF. The full variable domain, in which reference TRBV18 and TRBJ1-1 provide the parts outside the CDR3, is NAGVMQNPRHLVRRRGQEARLRCSPMKGHSHVYWYRQLPEEGLKFMVYLQKENIIDESGMPKERFSAEFPKEGPSILRIQQVVRGDSAAYFCASSPFDGGSGTEAFFGQGTRLTVV.

This clonotype was counted many times. The chain has TRBV10-3 and TRBJ1-1; D is ambiguous. The CDR3 extends over 14 amino acids. V was clipped by 7 bases and J by 8 bases, with 20 bases between them. Germline values: CDR1 ENHRY, CDR2 SYGVKD. The CDR3: CAITRLGGEDEAFF. Written as DNA, the CDR3 is TGTGCCATCACCCGACTGGGTGGGGAAGACGAAGCTTTCTTT.